The clone carrying this TCR beta chain showed up just once. Its antigen is not identified. Before being chosen for sequencing, patients had shown CD8+CD57+ cell expansion by flow cytometry. Genomic DNA constituted the template upon which TCR beta VDJ and CDR3 profiling was performed. Via MiXCR, TCRdb re-called the reads, giving one row per CDR3 protein. This table has under 200,000 distinct CDR3 sequences, less than 60% appearing once. Per germline, CDR1 SNHLY and CDR2 FYNNEI. This CDR3 has 15 amino acids. V lost 4 bases and J 2 bases, leaving 14 bases between the germline ends. The source of the sample is a study of CD8+CD57+ T cells in acquired aplastic anemia. Study-level findings and limits: Patients and healthy controls showed no significant CD8+ Simpson's diversity difference.

V is TRBV2 and J is TRBJ1-2; D is uncertain. The sample was sorted CD4+, CD8+, or CD8+CD57+ T cells (not recorded which) from PBMCs. The receptor comes from a human donor with aplastic anemia. The chain's CDR3 is CASSGRLGFNYGYTF. The CDR3 region has the DNA TGTGCCAGCAGTGGTCGATTGGGGTTCAACTATGGCTACACCTTC.